The entry below describes one T cell receptor beta chain. The antigen remains undetermined. The PCR ran on 60 Vbeta and 13 Jbeta primers. TCRdb's copy holds only in-frame clones and misses some; the assay was immunoSEQ multiplex PCR. This sample has roughly 100,000 clones, with 75% to 85% found just once. This CDR3 is 16 amino acids long. V dropped 1 base and J dropped 4; count of bases not matched to a gene: 6. Per germline, CDR1 MGHRA and CDR2 YSYEKL. The sample comes from a study of cytomegalovirus exposure and HLA in healthy donors. General study findings and limits: Cytomegalovirus status was reportedly diagnosed by the classifier with high specificity and sensitivity. Most subjects had HLA-A and HLA-B alleles reportedly predicted accurately by TCR beta sequences. There were over 150 TCR beta chains listed as cytomegalovirus-associated.

The genes are TRBV4-1 and TRBJ2-7; 11 bases are shared with TRBD1. Sequencing used PBMCs. The receptor comes from a woman aged 18-29 years in good health and CMV-seropositive. The CDR3 spells CASSQGTGGARYEQYF. In DNA, the CDR3 is TGCGCCAGCAGCCAAGGGACAGGGGGCGCTCGGTACGAGCAGTACTTC.